This TCR beta chain was sequenced for a study of identical twins. Study-wide results and limits: Models underestimated out-of-frame TCR alpha sharing in monozygotic twins.

This CDR3 contains 15 residues. V was cut by 2 bases and J by 3 bases, with 15 bases left in between. CDR1 and CDR2 (germline): SGHRS, YFSETQ. From the 5' RACE reads, TCRdb called clonotypes with MiXCR, one entry per CDR3 protein. The table shows roughly 770,000 distinct CDR3 sequences, with 15% to 20% occurring only once. This clonotype has only a few counts. No antigen is known for it. These sequences were also reported in another study, on T cells expressing NK-cell markers.

This receptor was taken from a woman younger than 35 in good health. This sequence joins TRBV5-1 and TRBJ2-7, with D possibly TRBD1 on 6 matching bases. Sequenced material: PBMCs. In DNA form, the CDR3 reads TGCGCCAGCAGCTTCCAATCTACAGGGATCTACGAGCAGTACTTC. Translated: CASSFQSTGIYEQYF.